This T cell receptor beta chain is drawn from a study of cytomegalovirus exposure and HLA in healthy donors. General study points: The likely origin of a cluster of highly shared sequence variants was a sequencing artifact. TCR beta chains associated with HLA were, in a later analysis, more clonally expanded than equally common others. The productive fraction for most TCR beta V segments was about 90% or about 30% in an earlier analysis.

Vbeta (60) and Jbeta (13) primers were used in the PCR. Clones were sequenced by immunoSEQ multiplex PCR, and TCRdb holds only the in-frame ones, with some missing. In the table there are more than 150,000 clones, 82% of which are singletons. With respect to this clone: What it binds is unknown.

The germline V gene has CDR1 PRHDT and CDR2 FYEKMQ (reference sequence). Trimming pared 3 bases from V and 6 bases from J, leaving 8 bases between. There are 12 residues in the CDR3. The clonotype originates from a man aged 40-55 years in good health and CMV-seronegative. The sequencing input was PBMCs. The chain uses TRBV13 and TRBJ1-2, with D unresolved. The CDR3 nucleotides read TGTGCCAGCAGCTTTTCCGGGGATGGCTACACCTTC. This gives the protein CASSFSGDGYTF.